These T cell receptor beta chains were read from a single sample in a study. TCRdb itself ran the RT-PCR reads through MiXCR, one entry per CDR3 protein. Altogether 550,000 to 750,000 distinct CDR3 sequences are present, 12% to 15% being singletons, with the ten largest covering roughly 4%. The sample comprised memory CD4+ T cells from blood. Receptors originate from a female donor in good health, serving as a healthy control. CDR3s leave out the opening cysteine and the closing phenylalanine or tryptophan. Each record gives: CDR3 protein, J gene, V gene.

ASSVVAGVNTEAF	TRBJ1-1	TRBV9
ASSFGTSGRGGNEQF	TRBJ2-1	TRBV11-2
ASSLPGTGYIGEQF	TRBJ2-1	TRBV7-2
ASRTFGQPTETQY	TRBJ2-5	TRBV6-5
ASSPPSFSELF	TRBJ2-2	TRBV7-2
ASSQDPAGFYGYT	TRBJ1-2	TRBV4-1
ASSLARRFSYNEQF	TRBJ2-1	TRBV12-3/TRBV12-4
ASSSGPGSPLH	TRBJ1-6	TRBV18
SARPGTSGRKEQY	TRBJ2-7	TRBV20-1
ASSVDGQGYQPQH	TRBJ1-5	TRBV9
ASSPLGEGPPLH	TRBJ1-6	TRBV6-5
ASSVGGRTNTEAF	TRBJ1-1	TRBV9
ASSLAGAGQPQH	TRBJ1-5	TRBV7-2
SARGGSGRTDTQY	TRBJ2-3	TRBV20-1
SARGPGVSTDTQY	TRBJ2-3	TRBV20-1
ASSPVGMVNRVKETQY	TRBJ2-5	TRBV18
ASSPGPYTPYGYT	TRBJ1-2	TRBV9
ASSSRQGWGETQY	TRBJ2-5	TRBV5-6